The entry below gives a single T cell receptor beta chain sequence along with its context. The germline V gene encodes CDR1 LNHDA and CDR2 SQIVND (reference sequence). The V segment lost 4 bases and the J segment 0 bases; nucleotides outside the gene matches: 5. CDR3 length: 16 amino acids. This sample was taken from a study of shared T cell receptors in the human thymus. Using immunoSEQ multiplex PCR, the repertoire was profiled, and TCRdb retains in-frame clones only, with some absent. The sample yields 600,000 to 900,000 clones, 80% to 90% seen once. The same specimen was also included in a second study, on human thymus T cells. That paper notes: Infants served as donors; they were healthy and Finnish and were having corrective surgery for congenital heart defects. Surgeons resected thymus tissue during corrective heart surgery. Unrelated individuals were reported by related research to share highly overlapping thymic repertoires.

Source material: thymocytes. The chain recombines TRBV19 with TRBJ1-3; TRBD1 agrees at 8 bases. The receptor comes from a girl under two years old with a congenital heart defect. The CDR3 nucleotides read TGTGCCAGTAGTACACGGACAGGGAGCTCTGGAAACACCATATATTTT. Translation: CASSTRTGSSGNTIYF.